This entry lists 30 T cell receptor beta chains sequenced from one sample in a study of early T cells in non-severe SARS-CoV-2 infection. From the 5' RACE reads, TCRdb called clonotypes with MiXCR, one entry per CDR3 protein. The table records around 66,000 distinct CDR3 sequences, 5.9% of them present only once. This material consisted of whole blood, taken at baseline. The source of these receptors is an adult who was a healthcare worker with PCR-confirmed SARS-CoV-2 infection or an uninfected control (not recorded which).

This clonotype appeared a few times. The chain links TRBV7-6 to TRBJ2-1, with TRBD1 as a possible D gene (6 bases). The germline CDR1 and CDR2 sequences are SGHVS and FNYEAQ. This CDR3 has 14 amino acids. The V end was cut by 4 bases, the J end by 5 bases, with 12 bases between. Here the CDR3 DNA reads TGTGCCAGCAGCTCTCGGACAGAGCACAATGAGCAGTTCTTC. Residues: CASSSRTEHNEQFF. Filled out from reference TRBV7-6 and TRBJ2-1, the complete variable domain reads GAGVSQSPRYKVTKRGQDVALRCDPISGHVSLYWYRQALGQGPEFLTYFNYEAQQDKSGLPNDRFSAERPEGSISTLTIQRTEQRDSAMYRCASSSRTEHNEQFFGPGTRLTVL.

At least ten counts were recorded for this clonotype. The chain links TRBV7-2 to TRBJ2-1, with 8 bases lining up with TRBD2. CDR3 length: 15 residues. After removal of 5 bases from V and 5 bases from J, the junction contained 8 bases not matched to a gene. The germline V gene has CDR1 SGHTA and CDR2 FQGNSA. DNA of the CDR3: TGTGCCAGCAGCGGGACACTAGCGGCCCACAATGAGCAGTTCTTC. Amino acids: CASSGTLAAHNEQFF.

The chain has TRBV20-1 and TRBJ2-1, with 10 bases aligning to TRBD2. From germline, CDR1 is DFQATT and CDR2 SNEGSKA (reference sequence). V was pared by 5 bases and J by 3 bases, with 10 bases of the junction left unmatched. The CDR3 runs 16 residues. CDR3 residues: CSADGGLAENYNEQFF. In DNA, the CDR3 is TGCAGTGCTGATGGAGGACTAGCGGAAAACTACAATGAGCAGTTCTTC.

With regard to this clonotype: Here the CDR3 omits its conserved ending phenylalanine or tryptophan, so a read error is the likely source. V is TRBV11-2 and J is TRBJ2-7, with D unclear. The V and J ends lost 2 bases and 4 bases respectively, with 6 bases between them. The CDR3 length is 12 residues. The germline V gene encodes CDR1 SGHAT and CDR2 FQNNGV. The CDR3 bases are TGTGCCAGCAGCTTAACGAGGTACGAGCAGTACTCC. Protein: CASSLTRYEQYS.

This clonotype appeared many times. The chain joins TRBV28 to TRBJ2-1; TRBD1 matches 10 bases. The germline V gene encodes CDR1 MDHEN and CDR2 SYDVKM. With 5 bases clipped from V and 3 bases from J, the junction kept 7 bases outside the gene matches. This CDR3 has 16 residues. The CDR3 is CASSGQGVTFYNEQFF. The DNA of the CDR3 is TGTGCCAGCAGTGGACAGGGGGTGACGTTCTACAATGAGCAGTTCTTC.

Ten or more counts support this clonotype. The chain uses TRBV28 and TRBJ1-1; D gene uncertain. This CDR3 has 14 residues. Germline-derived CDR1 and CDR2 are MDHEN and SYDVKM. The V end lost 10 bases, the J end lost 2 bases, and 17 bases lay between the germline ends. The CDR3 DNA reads TGTGCCACAAACAAGGAGGCAGGTAACACTGAAGCTTTCTTT. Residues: CATNKEAGNTEAFF.

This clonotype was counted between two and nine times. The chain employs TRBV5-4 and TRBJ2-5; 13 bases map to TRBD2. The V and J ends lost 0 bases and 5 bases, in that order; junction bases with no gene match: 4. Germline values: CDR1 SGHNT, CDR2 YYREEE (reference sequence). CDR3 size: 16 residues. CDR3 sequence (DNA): TGTGCCAGCAGCTTGGAAGGACTAGCGGGAGCGGAGACCCAGTACTTC. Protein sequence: CASSLEGLAGAETQYF.

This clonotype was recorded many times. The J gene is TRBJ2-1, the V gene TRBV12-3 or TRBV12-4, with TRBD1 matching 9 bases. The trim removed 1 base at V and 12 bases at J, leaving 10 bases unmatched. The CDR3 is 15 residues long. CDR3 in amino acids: CASSLDRDRAQGQFF. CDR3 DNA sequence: TGTGCCAGCAGTTTAGACCGGGACAGGGCTCAGGGGCAGTTCTTC.

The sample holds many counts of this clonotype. CDR3 residues: CATSENSRNTEAFF. The CDR3, as DNA: TGTGCCACCAGTGAAAACTCCCGGAACACTGAAGCTTTCTTT. The genes are TRBV24-1 and TRBJ1-1; D remains ambiguous. Germline V gene lookup returns CDR1 KGHDR and CDR2 SFDVKD. CDR3 length: 14 residues. V dropped 4 bases and J dropped 1 base, with 9 bases sitting between them.

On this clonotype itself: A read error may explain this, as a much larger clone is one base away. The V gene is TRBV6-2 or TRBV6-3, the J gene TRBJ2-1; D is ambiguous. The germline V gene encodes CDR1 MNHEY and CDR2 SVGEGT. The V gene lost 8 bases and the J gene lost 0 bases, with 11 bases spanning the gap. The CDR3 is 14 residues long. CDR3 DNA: TGTGCCAGCGCGGACGGTCGCTCCTACAATGAGCAGTTCTTC. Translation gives CASADGRSYNEQFF.

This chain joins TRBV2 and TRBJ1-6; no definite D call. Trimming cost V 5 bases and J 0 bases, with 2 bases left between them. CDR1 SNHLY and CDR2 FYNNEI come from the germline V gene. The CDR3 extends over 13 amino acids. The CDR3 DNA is TGTGCCAGCAGTCTCTCCTATAATTCACCCCTCCACTTT. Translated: CASSLSYNSPLHF.

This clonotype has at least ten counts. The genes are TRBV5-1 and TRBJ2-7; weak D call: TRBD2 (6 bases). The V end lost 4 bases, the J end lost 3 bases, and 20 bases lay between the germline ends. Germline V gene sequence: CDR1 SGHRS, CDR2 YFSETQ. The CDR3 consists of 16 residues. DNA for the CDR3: TGCGCCAGCAGCCTCGGGTGGCGGGGACCCCTCTACGAGCAGTACTTC. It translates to CASSLGWRGPLYEQYF.

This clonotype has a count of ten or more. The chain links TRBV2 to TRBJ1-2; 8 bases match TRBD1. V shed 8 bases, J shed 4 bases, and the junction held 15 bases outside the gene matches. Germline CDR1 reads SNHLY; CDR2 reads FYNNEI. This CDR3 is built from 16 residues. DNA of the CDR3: TGTGCCAGCCGCCGGGACAGGACCTATGCCCTCTATGGCTACACCTTC. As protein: CASRRDRTYALYGYTF.

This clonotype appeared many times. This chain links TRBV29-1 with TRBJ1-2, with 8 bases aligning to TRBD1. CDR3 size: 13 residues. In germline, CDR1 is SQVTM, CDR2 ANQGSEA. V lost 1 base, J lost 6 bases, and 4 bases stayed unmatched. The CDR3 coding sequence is TGCAGCGTTGAAGGACAGGGGAGGGATGGCTACACCTTC. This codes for CSVEGQGRDGYTF.

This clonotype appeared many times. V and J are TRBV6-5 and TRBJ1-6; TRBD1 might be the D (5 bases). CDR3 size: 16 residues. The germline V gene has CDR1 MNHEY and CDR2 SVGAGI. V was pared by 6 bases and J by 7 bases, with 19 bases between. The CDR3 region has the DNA TGTGCCAGCAGCCTCAGACAGCGTCGGTCGAATTCACCCCTCCACTTT. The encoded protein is CASSLRQRRSNSPLHF.

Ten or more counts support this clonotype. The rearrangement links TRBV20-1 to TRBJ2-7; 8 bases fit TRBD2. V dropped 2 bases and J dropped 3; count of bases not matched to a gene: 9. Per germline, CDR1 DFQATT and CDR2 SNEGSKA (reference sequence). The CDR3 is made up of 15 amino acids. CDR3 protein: CSARLGAAGGYEQYF. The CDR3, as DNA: TGCAGTGCTAGACTGGGCGCTGCGGGAGGCTACGAGCAGTACTTC.

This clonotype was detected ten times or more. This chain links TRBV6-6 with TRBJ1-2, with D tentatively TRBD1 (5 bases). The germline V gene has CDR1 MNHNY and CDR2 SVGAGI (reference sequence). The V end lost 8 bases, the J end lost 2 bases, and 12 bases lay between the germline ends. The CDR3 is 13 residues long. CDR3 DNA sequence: TGTGCCAGCGGGGTTGGGACGAACTATGGCTACACCTTC. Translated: CASGVGTNYGYTF.

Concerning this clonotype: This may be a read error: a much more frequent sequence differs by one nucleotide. The CDR3 here is CSAREGARNTKAFF. The CDR3 region has the DNA TGCAGTGCTAGAGAGGGGGCCCGGAACACTAAAGCTTTCTTT. The V call is TRBV20-1, the J call TRBJ1-1; D is possibly TRBD1 (6 bases). The CDR3 length is 14 residues. Germline CDR1 reads DFQATT; CDR2 reads SNEGSKA (reference sequence).

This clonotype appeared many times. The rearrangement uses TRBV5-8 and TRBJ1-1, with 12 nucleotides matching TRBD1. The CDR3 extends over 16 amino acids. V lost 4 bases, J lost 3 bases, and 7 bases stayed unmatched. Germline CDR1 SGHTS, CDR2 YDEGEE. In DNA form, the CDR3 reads TGTGCCAGCAGCACCGGGACAGGGGGCGAGTACACTGAAGCTTTCTTT. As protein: CASSTGTGGEYTEAFF.

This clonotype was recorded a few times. CDR3 nucleotide sequence: TGTGCCAGCAGCGATACTAGCAACGAGCAGTACTTC. The encoded protein is CASSDTSNEQYF. The chain employs TRBV6-1 and TRBJ2-7; weak D call: TRBD2 (6 bases). V lost 6 bases, J lost 5 bases, and 11 bases lay in between. Looked up from germline, CDR1 is MNHNS and CDR2 is SASEGT. The CDR3 spans 12 residues.

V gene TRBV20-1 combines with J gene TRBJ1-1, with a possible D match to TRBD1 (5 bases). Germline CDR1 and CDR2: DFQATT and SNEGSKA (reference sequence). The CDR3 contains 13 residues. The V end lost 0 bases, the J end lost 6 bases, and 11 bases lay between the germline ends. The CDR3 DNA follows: TGCAGTGCTAGAGATTCCGGGACGGCTGAAGCTTTCTTT. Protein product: CSARDSGTAEAFF.

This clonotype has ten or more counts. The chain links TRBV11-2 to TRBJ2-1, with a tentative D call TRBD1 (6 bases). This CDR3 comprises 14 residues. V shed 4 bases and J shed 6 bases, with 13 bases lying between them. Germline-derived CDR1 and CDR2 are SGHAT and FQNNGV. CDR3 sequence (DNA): TGTGCCAGCAGCTCACTCCAGGACAGCAATGAGCAGTTCTTC. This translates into CASSSLQDSNEQFF.

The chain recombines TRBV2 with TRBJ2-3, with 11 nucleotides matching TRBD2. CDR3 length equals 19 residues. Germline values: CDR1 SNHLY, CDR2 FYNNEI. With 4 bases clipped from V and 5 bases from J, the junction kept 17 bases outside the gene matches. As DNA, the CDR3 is TGTGCCAGCAGTGGCTACTCTGTCGGCCTAGCGGGAGGTGGAGATACGCAGTATTTT. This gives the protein CASSGYSVGLAGGGDTQYF.

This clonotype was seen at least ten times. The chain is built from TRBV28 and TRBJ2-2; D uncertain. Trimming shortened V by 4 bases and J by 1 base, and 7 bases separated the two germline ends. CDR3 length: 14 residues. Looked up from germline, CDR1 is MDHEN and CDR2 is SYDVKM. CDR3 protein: CASSSNKNTGELFF. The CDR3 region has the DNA TGTGCCAGCAGTTCTAACAAGAACACCGGGGAGCTGTTTTTT.

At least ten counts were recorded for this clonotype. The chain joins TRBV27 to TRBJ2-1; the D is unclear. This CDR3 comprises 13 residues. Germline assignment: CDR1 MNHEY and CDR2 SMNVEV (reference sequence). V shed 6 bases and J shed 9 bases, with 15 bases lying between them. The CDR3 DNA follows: TGTGCCAGCAGCCTCGGGCGCGACGGTGAGCAGTTCTTC. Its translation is CASSLGRDGEQFF.

The CDR3 protein is CASSLRDRDLKEQYF. In DNA, the CDR3 is TGTGCCAGCAGTTTAAGGGACAGGGACCTTAAAGAGCAGTACTTC. The chain joins TRBV28 to TRBJ2-7; 9 bases line up with TRBD1. The CDR3 runs 15 residues. Per the germline V gene, CDR1 is MDHEN and CDR2 is SYDVKM. V lost 2 bases and J lost 7; bases outside the gene matches: 9.

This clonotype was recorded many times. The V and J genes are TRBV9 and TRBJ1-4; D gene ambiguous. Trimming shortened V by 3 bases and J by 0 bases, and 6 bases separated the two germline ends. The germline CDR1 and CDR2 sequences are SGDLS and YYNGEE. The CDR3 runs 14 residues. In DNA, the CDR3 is TGTGCCAGCAGCGATATACCAACTAATGAAAAACTGTTTTTT. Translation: CASSDIPTNEKLFF.

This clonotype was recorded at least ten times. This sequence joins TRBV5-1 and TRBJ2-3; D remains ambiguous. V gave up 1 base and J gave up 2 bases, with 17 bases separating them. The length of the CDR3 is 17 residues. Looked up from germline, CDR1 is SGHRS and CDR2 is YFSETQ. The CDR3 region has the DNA TGCGCCAGCAGCTTGACGTTGACTTCACAAGACACAGATACGCAGTATTTT. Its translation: CASSLTLTSQDTDTQYF. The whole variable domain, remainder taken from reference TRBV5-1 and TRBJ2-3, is KAGVTQTPRYLIKTRGQQVTLSCSPISGHRSVSWYQQTPGQGLQFLFEYFSETQRNKGNFPGRFSGRQFSNSRSEMNVSTLELGDSALYLCASSLTLTSQDTDTQYFGPGTRLTVL.

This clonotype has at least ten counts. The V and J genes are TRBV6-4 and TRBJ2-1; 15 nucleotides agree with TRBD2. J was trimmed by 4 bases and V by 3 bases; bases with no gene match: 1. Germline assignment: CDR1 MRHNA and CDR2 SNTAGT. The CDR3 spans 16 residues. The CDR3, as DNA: TGTGCCAGCAGTGAAGGACTAGCGGGAGGGTACAATGAGCAGTTCTTC. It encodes CASSEGLAGGYNEQFF.

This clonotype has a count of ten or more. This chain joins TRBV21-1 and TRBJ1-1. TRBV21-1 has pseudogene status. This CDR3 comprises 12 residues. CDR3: CASSERLTNAFF. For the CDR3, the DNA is TGTGCCAGCAGCGAACGACTGACAAACGCTTTCTTT.